Listed below are T cell receptor beta chains from one sample, sequenced in a study of blood T cell repertoires in COVID-19. Sequencing used immunoSEQ multiplex PCR; TCRdb keeps in-frame clones, though not all of them. The data hold under 300,000 clones, with about 80% observed a single time. The sequenced material came from peripheral blood. The receptor source for this set is a woman of 80 years or more with active or convalescent COVID-19. The CDR3 runs from the conserved cysteine through the conserved F or W. D genes are given only for firm matches. Expanded clones are given a class, and other clones once, few, many or no size at all.

abundance: -; j_gene: TRBJ2-7; d_gene: TRBD2; v_gene: TRBV4-2; CDR3aa: CASSQDTSGGAGEQYF; CDR3nt: TGTGCCAGCAGCCAGGACACTAGCGGGGGGGCCGGGGAGCAGTACTTC
abundance: -; j_gene: TRBJ1-2; d_gene: -; v_gene: TRBV5-8; CDR3aa: CASSLNSGYTF; CDR3nt: TGTGCCAGCAGCTTGAACAGTGGCTACACCTTC
abundance: -; j_gene: TRBJ1-2; d_gene: -; v_gene: TRBV2; CDR3aa: CASAEAAVALSGYGYTF; CDR3nt: TGTGCGTCAGCAGAAGCGGCAGTCGCTCTATCGGGGTATGGCTACACCTTC
abundance: few; j_gene: TRBJ1-4; d_gene: -; v_gene: TRBV27; CDR3aa: CASSFGGSNEKLFF; CDR3nt: TGTGCCAGCAGTTTTGGCGGAAGTAATGAAAAACTGTTTTTT
abundance: -; j_gene: TRBJ1-1; d_gene: -; v_gene: TRBV2; CDR3aa: CASAVGSYTEAFF; CDR3nt: TGTGCCAGTGCTGTTGGCAGTTACACTGAAGCTTTCTTT
abundance: -; j_gene: TRBJ1-6; d_gene: -; v_gene: TRBV12-3/TRBV12-4; CDR3aa: CASSTFRGQLLHF; CDR3nt: TGTGCCAGCAGCACCTTCCGTGGACAGCTCCTCCACTTT
abundance: -; j_gene: TRBJ2-1; d_gene: TRBD1; v_gene: TRBV24-1; CDR3aa: CATSDRTGGVEDEQFF; CDR3nt: TGTGCCACCAGTGACAGAACAGGGGGCGTTGAGGATGAGCAGTTCTTC
abundance: -; j_gene: TRBJ2-7; d_gene: TRBD1; v_gene: TRBV5-1; CDR3aa: CASSLDRGSNEQYF; CDR3nt: TGCGCCAGCAGCTTGGACAGGGGATCGAACGAGCAGTACTTC
abundance: -; j_gene: TRBJ1-1; d_gene: TRBD1; v_gene: TRBV5-6; CDR3aa: CASSLTGTGNLNTEAFF; CDR3nt: TGTGCCAGCAGCTTGACTGGGACAGGCAATCTGAACACTGAAGCTTTCTTT
abundance: -; j_gene: TRBJ2-5; d_gene: -; v_gene: TRBV9; CDR3aa: CASSATGLGETQYF; CDR3nt: TGTGCCAGCAGCGCAACAGGTCTAGGCGAGACCCAGTACTTC
abundance: once; j_gene: TRBJ1-2; d_gene: TRBD1; v_gene: TRBV6-1; CDR3aa: CASSEGQGDGYTF; CDR3nt: TGTGCCAGCAGTGAGGGACAGGGCGATGGCTACACCTTC
abundance: -; j_gene: TRBJ1-1; d_gene: TRBD1; v_gene: TRBV6-5; CDR3aa: CASSYSTGLNTEAFF; CDR3nt: TGTGCCAGCAGTTACTCGACAGGGTTGAACACTGAAGCTTTCTTT
abundance: many; j_gene: TRBJ2-3; d_gene: -; v_gene: TRBV7-2; CDR3aa: CASSLGRGDTQYF; CDR3nt: TGTGCCAGCAGCTTAGGGCGAGGAGATACGCAGTATTTT
abundance: -; j_gene: TRBJ1-5; d_gene: -; v_gene: TRBV19; CDR3aa: CASSVTGGNQPQHF; CDR3nt: TGTGCCAGTAGTGTCACAGGAGGCAATCAGCCCCAGCATTTT
abundance: -; j_gene: TRBJ2-7; d_gene: TRBD1; v_gene: TRBV4-1; CDR3aa: CASSLGTGEDYEQYF; CDR3nt: TGCGCCAGCAGCCTCGGGACAGGGGAGGACTACGAGCAGTACTTC
abundance: -; j_gene: TRBJ1-2; d_gene: -; v_gene: TRBV3-1/TRBV3-2; CDR3aa: CASSRGTSNYGYTF; CDR3nt: TGTGCCAGCAGCCGGGGGACTTCTAACTATGGCTACACCTTC
abundance: -; j_gene: TRBJ1-2; d_gene: -; v_gene: TRBV5-1; CDR3aa: CASSLFAETAYGYTF; CDR3nt: TGCGCCAGCAGCTTGTTTGCTGAGACAGCCTATGGCTACACCTTC
abundance: once; j_gene: TRBJ2-5; d_gene: TRBD2; v_gene: TRBV24-1; CDR3aa: CATSGGGLAENQETQYF; CDR3nt: TGTGCCACCAGTGGCGGCGGACTAGCGGAGAACCAAGAGACCCAGTACTTC
abundance: -; j_gene: TRBJ1-5; d_gene: TRBD1; v_gene: TRBV5-6; CDR3aa: CASSFTAGGEDQPQHF; CDR3nt: TGTGCCAGCAGCTTTACGGCAGGGGGCGAGGATCAGCCCCAGCATTTT
abundance: -; j_gene: TRBJ1-3; d_gene: -; v_gene: TRBV28; CDR3aa: CASSPPRDTIYF; CDR3nt: TGTGCCAGCAGCCCCCCTCGGGACACCATATATTTT
abundance: -; j_gene: TRBJ1-1; d_gene: -; v_gene: TRBV5-1; CDR3aa: CASSLREGRHTEAFF; CDR3nt: TGCGCCAGCAGCTTAAGGGAGGGGCGGCACACTGAAGCTTTCTTT
abundance: -; j_gene: TRBJ1-2; d_gene: TRBD1; v_gene: TRBV5-4; CDR3aa: CASSSTGDYGYTF; CDR3nt: TGTGCCAGCAGCTCCACAGGGGACTATGGCTACACCTTC
abundance: -; j_gene: TRBJ2-1; d_gene: TRBD2; v_gene: TRBV10-1; CDR3aa: CASSGPKAGVYNEQFF; CDR3nt: TGCGCCAGCAGCGGACCTAAAGCGGGGGTCTACAATGAGCAGTTCTTC
abundance: -; j_gene: TRBJ2-5; d_gene: -; v_gene: TRBV9; CDR3aa: CASSVGPEETQYF; CDR3nt: TGTGCCAGCAGCGTAGGCCCAGAAGAGACCCAGTACTTC
abundance: once; j_gene: TRBJ1-2; d_gene: -; v_gene: TRBV3-1/TRBV3-2; CDR3aa: CASSTVYSSNYGYTF; CDR3nt: TGTGCCAGCAGCACAGTTTACAGCTCAAACTATGGCTACACCTTC
abundance: few; j_gene: TRBJ2-1; d_gene: -; v_gene: TRBV12-5; CDR3aa: CASGLGAAVSYNEQFF; CDR3nt: TGTGCTAGTGGTTTGGGGGCAGCTGTCTCCTACAATGAGCAGTTCTTC
abundance: -; j_gene: TRBJ1-5; d_gene: TRBD1; v_gene: TRBV2; CDR3aa: CASSQRTGGDQPQHF; CDR3nt: TGTGCCAGCAGCCAGCGTACAGGGGGCGATCAGCCCCAGCATTTT
abundance: -; j_gene: TRBJ2-5; d_gene: TRBD1; v_gene: TRBV11-3; CDR3aa: CASSRDSMETQYF; CDR3nt: TGTGCCAGTAGTAGGGACAGCATGGAGACCCAGTACTTC
abundance: -; j_gene: TRBJ2-2; d_gene: TRBD1; v_gene: TRBV7-9; CDR3aa: CASSFGTGDTGELFF; CDR3nt: TGTGCCAGCAGCTTCGGGACAGGGGACACCGGGGAGCTGTTTTTT
abundance: -; j_gene: TRBJ2-2; d_gene: TRBD1; v_gene: TRBV4-1; CDR3aa: CASSPGQGVTGELFF; CDR3nt: TGCGCCAGCAGCCCTGGACAGGGGGTTACCGGGGAGCTGTTTTTT
abundance: -; j_gene: TRBJ2-6; d_gene: -; v_gene: TRBV6-5; CDR3aa: CASSPQAGANVLTF; CDR3nt: TGTGCCAGCTCCCCCCAGGCTGGGGCCAACGTCCTGACTTTC
abundance: -; j_gene: TRBJ2-3; d_gene: TRBD2; v_gene: TRBV18; CDR3aa: CASSAGLAGGTDTQYF; CDR3nt: TGTGCCAGCTCAGCTGGGCTAGCGGGTGGCACAGATACGCAGTATTTT
abundance: -; j_gene: TRBJ1-3; d_gene: -; v_gene: TRBV6-5; CDR3aa: CASSYSSLSGENTIYF; CDR3nt: TGTGCCAGCAGTTACTCTTCATTGAGTGGAGAAAACACCATATATTTT
abundance: -; j_gene: TRBJ2-1; d_gene: TRBD1; v_gene: TRBV5-1; CDR3aa: CASSLSGTASYNEQFF; CDR3nt: TGCGCCAGCAGCTTATCCGGGACAGCCTCCTACAATGAGCAGTTCTTC
abundance: few; j_gene: TRBJ2-5; d_gene: -; v_gene: TRBV5-1; CDR3aa: CASSLGQSNKETQYF; CDR3nt: TGCGCCAGCAGCTTGGGACAGAGCAATAAAGAGACCCAGTACTTC
abundance: many; j_gene: TRBJ2-7; d_gene: TRBD1; v_gene: TRBV5-6; CDR3aa: CASSLFGTGIKGEQYF; CDR3nt: TGTGCCAGCAGCTTGTTCGGGACAGGGATTAAGGGGGAGCAGTACTTC
abundance: -; j_gene: TRBJ2-2; d_gene: TRBD1; v_gene: TRBV5-1; CDR3aa: CASSWGQPNTGELFF; CDR3nt: TGCGCCAGCAGCTGGGGACAGCCGAACACCGGGGAGCTGTTTTTT
abundance: -; j_gene: TRBJ2-7; d_gene: -; v_gene: TRBV12-3/TRBV12-4; CDR3aa: CASSLTGGEQYF; CDR3nt: TGTGCCAGCAGTTTGACAGGCGGCGAGCAGTACTTC
abundance: -; j_gene: TRBJ2-2; d_gene: -; v_gene: TRBV25-1; CDR3aa: CASSEQAERITGELFF; CDR3nt: TGTGCCAGCAGTGAACAAGCCGAGCGGATCACCGGGGAGCTGTTTTTT
abundance: -; j_gene: TRBJ1-1; d_gene: -; v_gene: TRBV6-5; CDR3aa: CATQTATEAFF; CDR3nt: TGTGCGACACAGACAGCCACTGAAGCTTTCTTT
abundance: -; j_gene: TRBJ2-7; d_gene: -; v_gene: TRBV27; CDR3aa: CASSWGQGRSYEQYF; CDR3nt: TGTGCCAGCAGTTGGGGGCAGGGCCGCTCCTACGAGCAGTACTTC
abundance: -; j_gene: TRBJ2-5; d_gene: TRBD1; v_gene: TRBV5-4; CDR3aa: CASSSKADRGRGETQYF; CDR3nt: TGTGCCAGCAGCTCGAAAGCTGACAGGGGGCGCGGGGAGACCCAGTACTTC
abundance: -; j_gene: TRBJ1-1; d_gene: -; v_gene: TRBV3-1/TRBV3-2; CDR3aa: CASSQEGGGAFF; CDR3nt: TGTGCCAGCAGCCAAGAGGGGGGAGGAGCTTTCTTT
abundance: few; j_gene: TRBJ1-6; d_gene: -; v_gene: TRBV30; CDR3aa: CAWSVGQFNSPLHF; CDR3nt: TGTGCCTGGAGTGTTGGGCAGTTCAATTCACCCCTCCACTTT
abundance: -; j_gene: TRBJ1-2; d_gene: TRBD1; v_gene: TRBV7-9; CDR3aa: CASSPRRDRQFYGYTF; CDR3nt: TGTGCCAGCAGCCCTCGCCGGGACAGGCAATTCTATGGCTACACCTTC
abundance: -; j_gene: TRBJ1-1; d_gene: -; v_gene: TRBV5-1; CDR3aa: CASSPGRTMNTEAFF; CDR3nt: TGCGCCAGCAGCCCCGGACGGACAATGAACACTGAAGCTTTCTTT
abundance: once; j_gene: TRBJ1-1; d_gene: -; v_gene: TRBV5-1; CDR3aa: CASSPTAGVNTEAFF; CDR3nt: TGCGCCAGCAGCCCAACGGCAGGGGTGAACACTGAAGCTTTCTTT
abundance: -; j_gene: TRBJ1-4; d_gene: TRBD1; v_gene: TRBV6-6; CDR3aa: CASSTQSGTGGEKLFF; CDR3nt: TGTGCCAGCAGTACACAATCCGGGACAGGGGGTGAAAAACTGTTTTTT
abundance: once; j_gene: TRBJ2-1; d_gene: -; v_gene: TRBV14; CDR3aa: CASSSRPGEAYNEQFF; CDR3nt: TGTGCCAGCAGCTCTCGGCCCGGGGAGGCATACAATGAGCAGTTCTTC
abundance: -; j_gene: TRBJ1-2; d_gene: -; v_gene: TRBV6-5; CDR3aa: CASSLDSYDGYTF; CDR3nt: TGTGCCAGCAGTCTGGACAGTTATGATGGCTACACCTTC
abundance: -; j_gene: TRBJ1-2; d_gene: -; v_gene: TRBV28; CDR3aa: CASSLLGGGYGYTF; CDR3nt: TGTGCCAGCAGTTTACTGGGAGGAGGCTATGGCTACACCTTC
abundance: few; j_gene: TRBJ2-5; d_gene: TRBD2; v_gene: TRBV6-5; CDR3aa: CASSYWGGETQYF; CDR3nt: TGTGCCAGCAGTTACTGGGGGGGAGAGACCCAGTACTTC
abundance: -; j_gene: TRBJ1-4; d_gene: -; v_gene: TRBV2; CDR3aa: CASSTLRGNEKLFF; CDR3nt: TGTGCCAGCAGTACTTTGCGGGGGAACGAAAAACTGTTTTTT
abundance: -; j_gene: TRBJ1-4; d_gene: TRBD1; v_gene: TRBV6-5; CDR3aa: CASSKQGFNEKLFF; CDR3nt: TGTGCCAGCAGTAAACAGGGGTTTAATGAAAAACTGTTTTTT
abundance: -; j_gene: TRBJ2-5; d_gene: -; v_gene: TRBV2; CDR3aa: CASSAEQSYQETQYF; CDR3nt: TGTGCCAGCAGTGCGGAACAGTCGTACCAAGAGACCCAGTACTTC
abundance: -; j_gene: TRBJ1-2; d_gene: TRBD1; v_gene: TRBV6-4; CDR3aa: CASSGPGQGDYGYTF; CDR3nt: TGTGCCAGCAGTGGCCCGGGACAGGGAGACTATGGCTACACCTTC
abundance: few; j_gene: TRBJ1-1; d_gene: -; v_gene: TRBV5-1; CDR3aa: CASSFQGGTEAFF; CDR3nt: TGCGCCAGCAGCTTCCAGGGTGGTACTGAAGCTTTCTTT
abundance: -; j_gene: TRBJ1-4; d_gene: TRBD1; v_gene: TRBV5-1; CDR3aa: CASSSDRVYEKLFF; CDR3nt: TGCGCCAGCAGCTCGGACAGGGTATATGAAAAACTGTTTTTT
abundance: -; j_gene: TRBJ2-1; d_gene: -; v_gene: TRBV5-1; CDR3aa: CASSLGVSGSSYNEQFF; CDR3nt: TGCGCCAGCAGCTTGGGGGTTAGCGGAAGCTCCTACAATGAGCAGTTCTTC
abundance: -; j_gene: TRBJ1-5; d_gene: -; v_gene: TRBV18; CDR3aa: CASSPPPGINQPQHF; CDR3nt: TGTGCCAGCTCACCACCGCCGGGTATCAATCAGCCCCAGCATTTT